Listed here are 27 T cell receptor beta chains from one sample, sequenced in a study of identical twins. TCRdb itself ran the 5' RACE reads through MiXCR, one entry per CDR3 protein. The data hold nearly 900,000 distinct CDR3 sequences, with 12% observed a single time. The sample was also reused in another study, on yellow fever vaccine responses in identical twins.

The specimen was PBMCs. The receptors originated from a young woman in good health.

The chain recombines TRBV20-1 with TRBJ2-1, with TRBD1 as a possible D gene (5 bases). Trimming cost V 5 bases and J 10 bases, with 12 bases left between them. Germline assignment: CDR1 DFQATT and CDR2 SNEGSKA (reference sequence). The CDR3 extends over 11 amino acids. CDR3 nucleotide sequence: TGCAGTGCTTCAGGGTATCAAGAGCAGTTCTTC. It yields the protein CSASGYQEQFF.

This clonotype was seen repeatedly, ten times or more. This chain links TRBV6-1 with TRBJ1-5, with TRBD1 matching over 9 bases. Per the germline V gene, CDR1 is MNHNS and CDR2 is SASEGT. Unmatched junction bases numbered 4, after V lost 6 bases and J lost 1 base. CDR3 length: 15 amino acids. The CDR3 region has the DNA TGTGCCAGCAGCGCCGGGACAGGGAGCAATCAGCCCCAGCATTTT. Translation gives CASSAGTGSNQPQHF.

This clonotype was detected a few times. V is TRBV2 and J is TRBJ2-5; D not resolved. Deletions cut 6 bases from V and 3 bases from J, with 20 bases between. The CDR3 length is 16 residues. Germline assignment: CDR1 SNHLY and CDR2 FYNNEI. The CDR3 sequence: CASRDMGWYKEETQYF. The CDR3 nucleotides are TGTGCCAGCAGAGATATGGGGTGGTACAAAGAAGAGACCCAGTACTTC.

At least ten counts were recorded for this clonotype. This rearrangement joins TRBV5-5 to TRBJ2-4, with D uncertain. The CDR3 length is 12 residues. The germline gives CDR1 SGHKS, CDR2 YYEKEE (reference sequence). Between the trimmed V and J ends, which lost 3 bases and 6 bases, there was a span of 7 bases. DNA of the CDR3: TGTGCCAGCAGCTCCCCTAGAAACATTCAGTACTTC. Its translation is CASSSPRNIQYF.

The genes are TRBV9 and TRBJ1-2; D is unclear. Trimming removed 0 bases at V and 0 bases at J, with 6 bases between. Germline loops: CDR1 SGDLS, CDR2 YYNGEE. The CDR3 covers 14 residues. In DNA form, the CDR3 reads TGTGCCAGCAGCGTAGGGATGACTAACTATGGCTACACCTTC. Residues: CASSVGMTNYGYTF.

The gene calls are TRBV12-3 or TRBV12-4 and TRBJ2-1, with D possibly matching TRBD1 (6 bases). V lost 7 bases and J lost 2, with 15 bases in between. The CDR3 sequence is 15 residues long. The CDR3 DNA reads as TGTGCCAGCACCGCCCCCGGGACACCCTACAATGAGCAGTTCTTC. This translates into CASTAPGTPYNEQFF.

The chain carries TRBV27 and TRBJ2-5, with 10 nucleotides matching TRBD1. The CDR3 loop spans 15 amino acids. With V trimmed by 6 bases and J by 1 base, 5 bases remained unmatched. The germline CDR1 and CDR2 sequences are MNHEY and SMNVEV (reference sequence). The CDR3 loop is CASRTGTGAQETQYF. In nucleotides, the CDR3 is TGTGCCAGCAGGACGGGGACAGGGGCCCAAGAGACCCAGTACTTC.

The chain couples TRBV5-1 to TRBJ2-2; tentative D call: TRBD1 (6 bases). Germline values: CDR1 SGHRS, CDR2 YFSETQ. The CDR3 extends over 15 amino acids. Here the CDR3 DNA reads TGCGCAACGAAATCGGAGACAGGCTTCACCGGGGAGCTGTTTTTT. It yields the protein CATKSETGFTGELFF.

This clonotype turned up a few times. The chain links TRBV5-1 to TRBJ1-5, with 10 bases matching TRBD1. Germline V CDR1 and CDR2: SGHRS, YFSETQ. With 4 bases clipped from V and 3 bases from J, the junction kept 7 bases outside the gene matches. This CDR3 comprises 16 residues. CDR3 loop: CASSPGTGDNNQPQHF. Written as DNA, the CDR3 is TGCGCCAGCAGCCCCGGGACAGGGGATAACAATCAGCCCCAGCATTTT. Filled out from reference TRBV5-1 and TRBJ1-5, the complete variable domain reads KAGVTQTPRYLIKTRGQQVTLSCSPISGHRSVSWYQQTPGQGLQFLFEYFSETQRNKGNFPGRFSGRQFSNSRSEMNVSTLELGDSALYLCASSPGTGDNNQPQHFGDGTRLSIL.

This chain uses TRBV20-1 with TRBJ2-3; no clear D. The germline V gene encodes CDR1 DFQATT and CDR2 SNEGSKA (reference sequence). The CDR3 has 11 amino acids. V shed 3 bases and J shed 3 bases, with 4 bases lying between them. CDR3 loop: CSASQTDTQYF. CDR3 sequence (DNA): TGCAGTGCTAGTCAGACAGATACGCAGTATTTT.

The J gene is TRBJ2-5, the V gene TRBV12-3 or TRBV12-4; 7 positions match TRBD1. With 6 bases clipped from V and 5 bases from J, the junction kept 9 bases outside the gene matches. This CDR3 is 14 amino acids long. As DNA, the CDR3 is TGTGCCAGCAGACCCGTTCAGGGGGAGGAGACCCAGTACTTC. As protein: CASRPVQGEETQYF.

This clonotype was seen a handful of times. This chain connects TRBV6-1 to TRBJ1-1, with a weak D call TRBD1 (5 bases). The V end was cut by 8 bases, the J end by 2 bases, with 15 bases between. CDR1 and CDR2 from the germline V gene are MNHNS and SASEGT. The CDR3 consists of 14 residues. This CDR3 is CASGTPGHNTEAFF. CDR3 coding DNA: TGTGCCAGCGGGACTCCCGGACATAACACTGAAGCTTTCTTT.

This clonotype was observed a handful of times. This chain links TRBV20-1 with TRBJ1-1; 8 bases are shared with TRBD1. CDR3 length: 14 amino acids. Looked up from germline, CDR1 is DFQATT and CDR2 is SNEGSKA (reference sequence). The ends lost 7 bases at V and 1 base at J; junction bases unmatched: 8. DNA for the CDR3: TGCAGTGGACAGGGGAGAGTTTGGAACACTGAAGCTTTCTTT. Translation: CSGQGRVWNTEAFF.

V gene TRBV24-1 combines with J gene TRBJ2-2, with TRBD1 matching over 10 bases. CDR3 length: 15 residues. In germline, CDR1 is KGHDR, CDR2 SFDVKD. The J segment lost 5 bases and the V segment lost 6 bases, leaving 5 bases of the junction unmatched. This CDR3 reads CATSPWTGGTGELFF. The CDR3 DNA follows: TGTGCCACCAGTCCGTGGACAGGGGGGACCGGGGAGCTGTTTTTT.

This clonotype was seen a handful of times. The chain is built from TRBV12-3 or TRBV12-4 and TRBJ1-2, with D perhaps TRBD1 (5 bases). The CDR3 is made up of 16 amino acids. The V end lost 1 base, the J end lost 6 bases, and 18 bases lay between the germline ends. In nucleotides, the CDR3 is TGTGCCAGCAGTTTAGATGGGACCCGGTGGGATGATGGCTACACCTTC. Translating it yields CASSLDGTRWDDGYTF.

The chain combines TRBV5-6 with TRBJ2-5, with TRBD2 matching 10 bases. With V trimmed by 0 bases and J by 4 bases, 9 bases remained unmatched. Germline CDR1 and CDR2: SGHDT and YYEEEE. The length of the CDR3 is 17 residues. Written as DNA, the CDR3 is TGTGCCAGCAGCTTGGGAGGAGCGGGGGGGCCCGTAGAGACCCAGTACTTC. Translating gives CASSLGGAGGPVETQYF.

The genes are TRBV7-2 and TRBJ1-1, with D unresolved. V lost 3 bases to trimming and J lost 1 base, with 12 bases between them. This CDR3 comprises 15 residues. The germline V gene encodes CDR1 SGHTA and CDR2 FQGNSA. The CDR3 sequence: CASSFSRSRNTEAFF. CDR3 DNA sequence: TGTGCCAGCAGCTTTTCCCGCAGCAGGAACACTGAAGCTTTCTTT.

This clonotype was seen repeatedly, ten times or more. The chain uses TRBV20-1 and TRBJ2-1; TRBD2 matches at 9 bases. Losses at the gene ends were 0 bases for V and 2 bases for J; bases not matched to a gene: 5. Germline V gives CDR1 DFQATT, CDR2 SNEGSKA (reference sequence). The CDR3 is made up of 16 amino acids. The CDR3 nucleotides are TGCAGTGCTAGAGATAGGGCTAGCGGGGCCTACAATGAGCAGTTCTTC. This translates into CSARDRASGAYNEQFF.

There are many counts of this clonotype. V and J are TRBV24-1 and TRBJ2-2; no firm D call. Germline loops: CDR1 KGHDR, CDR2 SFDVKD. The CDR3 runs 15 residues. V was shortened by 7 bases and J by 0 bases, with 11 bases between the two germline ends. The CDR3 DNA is TGTGCCACCAGCCCTTGGAGCGCGAACACCGGGGAGCTGTTTTTT. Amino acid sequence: CATSPWSANTGELFF.

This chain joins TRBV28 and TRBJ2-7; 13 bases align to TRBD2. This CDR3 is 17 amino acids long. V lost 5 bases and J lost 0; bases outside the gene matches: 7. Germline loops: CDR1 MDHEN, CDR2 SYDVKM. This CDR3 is CASSVAGTSGTSYEQYF. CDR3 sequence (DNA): TGTGCCAGCAGTGTAGCCGGGACTAGCGGGACCTCCTACGAGCAGTACTTC.

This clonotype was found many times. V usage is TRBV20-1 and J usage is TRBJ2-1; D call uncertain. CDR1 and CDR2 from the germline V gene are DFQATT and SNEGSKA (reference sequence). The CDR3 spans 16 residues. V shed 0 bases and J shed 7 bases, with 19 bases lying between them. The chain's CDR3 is CSARDPGGNAPNEQFF. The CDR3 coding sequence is TGCAGTGCTAGAGATCCGGGTGGGAACGCTCCTAATGAGCAGTTCTTC.

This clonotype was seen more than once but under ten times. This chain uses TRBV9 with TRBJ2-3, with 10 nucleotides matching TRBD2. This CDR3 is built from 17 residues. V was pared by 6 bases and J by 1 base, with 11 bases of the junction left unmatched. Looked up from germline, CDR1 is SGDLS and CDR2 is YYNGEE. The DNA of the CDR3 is TGTGCCAGCAACGAAATACCCGGGACTAGCGGCACAGATACGCAGTATTTT. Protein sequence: CASNEIPGTSGTDTQYF.

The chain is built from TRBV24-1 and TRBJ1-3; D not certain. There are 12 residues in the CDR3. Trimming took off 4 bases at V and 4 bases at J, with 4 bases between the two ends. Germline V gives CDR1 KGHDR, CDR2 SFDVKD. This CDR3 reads CATSDRGNTIYF. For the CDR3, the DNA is TGTGCCACCAGTGACAGGGGAAACACCATATATTTT.

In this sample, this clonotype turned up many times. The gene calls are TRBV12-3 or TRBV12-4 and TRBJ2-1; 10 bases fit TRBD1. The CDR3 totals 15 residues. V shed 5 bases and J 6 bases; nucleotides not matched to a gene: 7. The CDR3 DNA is TGTGCCAGCAGTGACGGACAGGGGGGTGCCAATGAGCAGTTCTTC. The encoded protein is CASSDGQGGANEQFF.

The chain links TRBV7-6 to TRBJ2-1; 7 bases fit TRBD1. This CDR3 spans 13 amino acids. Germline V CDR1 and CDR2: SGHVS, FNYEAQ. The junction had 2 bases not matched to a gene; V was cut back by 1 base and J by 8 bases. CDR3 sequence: CASSLDRGHEQFF. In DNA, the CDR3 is TGTGCCAGCAGCTTAGACAGGGGCCATGAGCAGTTCTTC.

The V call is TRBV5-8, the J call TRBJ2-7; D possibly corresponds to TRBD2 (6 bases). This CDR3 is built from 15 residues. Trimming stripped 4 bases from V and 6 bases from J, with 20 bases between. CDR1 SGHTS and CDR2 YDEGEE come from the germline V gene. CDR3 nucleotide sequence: TGTGCCAGCAGCACTTGGGGGGAAGGCCCGGGCGAGCAGTACTTC. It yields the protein CASSTWGEGPGEQYF.

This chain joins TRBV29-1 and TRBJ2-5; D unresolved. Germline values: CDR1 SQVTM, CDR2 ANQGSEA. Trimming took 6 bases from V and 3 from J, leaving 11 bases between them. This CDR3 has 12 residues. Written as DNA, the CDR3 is TGCAGCGTCGTTGTGGTGGAAGAGACCCAGTACTTC. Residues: CSVVVVEETQYF.